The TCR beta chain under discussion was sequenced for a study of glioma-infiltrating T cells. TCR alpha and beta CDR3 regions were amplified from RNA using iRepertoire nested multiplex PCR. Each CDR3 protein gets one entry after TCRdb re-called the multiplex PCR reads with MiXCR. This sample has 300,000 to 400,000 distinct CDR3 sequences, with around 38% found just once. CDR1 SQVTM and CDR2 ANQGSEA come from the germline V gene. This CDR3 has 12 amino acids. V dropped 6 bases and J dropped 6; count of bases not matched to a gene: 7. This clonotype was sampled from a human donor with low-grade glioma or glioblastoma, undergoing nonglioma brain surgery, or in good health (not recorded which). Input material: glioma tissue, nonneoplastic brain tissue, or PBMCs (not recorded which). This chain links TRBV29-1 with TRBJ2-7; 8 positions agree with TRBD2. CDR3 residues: CSVPSGSSEQYF. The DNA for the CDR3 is TGCAGCGTCCCCAGCGGGAGTTCCGAGCAGTACTTC.